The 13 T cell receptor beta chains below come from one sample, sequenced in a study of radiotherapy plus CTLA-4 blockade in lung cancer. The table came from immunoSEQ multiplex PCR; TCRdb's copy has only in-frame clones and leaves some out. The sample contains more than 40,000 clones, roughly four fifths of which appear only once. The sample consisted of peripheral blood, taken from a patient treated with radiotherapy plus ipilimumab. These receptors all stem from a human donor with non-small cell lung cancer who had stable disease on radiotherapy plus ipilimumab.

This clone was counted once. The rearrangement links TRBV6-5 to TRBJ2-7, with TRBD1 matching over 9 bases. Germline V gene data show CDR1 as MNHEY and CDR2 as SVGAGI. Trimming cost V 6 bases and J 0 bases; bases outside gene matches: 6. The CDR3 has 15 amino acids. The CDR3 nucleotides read TGTGCCAGCAGAAAAGGACAGGGGTCCTCCTACGAGCAGTACTTC. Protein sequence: CASRKGQGSSYEQYF.

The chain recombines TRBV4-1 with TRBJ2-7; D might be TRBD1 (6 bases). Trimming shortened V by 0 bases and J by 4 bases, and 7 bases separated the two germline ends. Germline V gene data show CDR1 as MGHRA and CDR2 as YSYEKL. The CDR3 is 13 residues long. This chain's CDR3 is CASSQDRGYEQYF. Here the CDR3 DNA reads TGCGCCAGCAGCCAAGACAGGGGTTACGAGCAGTACTTC.

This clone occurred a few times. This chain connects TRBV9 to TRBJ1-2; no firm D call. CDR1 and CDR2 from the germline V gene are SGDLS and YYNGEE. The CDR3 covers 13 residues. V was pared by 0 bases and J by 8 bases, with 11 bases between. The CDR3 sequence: CASSVDGKKGYTF. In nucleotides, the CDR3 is TGTGCCAGCAGCGTAGACGGTAAGAAGGGCTACACCTTC.

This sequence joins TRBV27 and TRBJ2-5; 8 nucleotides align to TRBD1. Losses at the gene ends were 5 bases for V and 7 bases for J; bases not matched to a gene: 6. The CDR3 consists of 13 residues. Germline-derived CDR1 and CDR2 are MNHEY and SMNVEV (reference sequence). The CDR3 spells CASSLGQGGTQYF. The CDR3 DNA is TGTGCCAGCAGTCTCGGACAGGGTGGGACCCAGTACTTC.

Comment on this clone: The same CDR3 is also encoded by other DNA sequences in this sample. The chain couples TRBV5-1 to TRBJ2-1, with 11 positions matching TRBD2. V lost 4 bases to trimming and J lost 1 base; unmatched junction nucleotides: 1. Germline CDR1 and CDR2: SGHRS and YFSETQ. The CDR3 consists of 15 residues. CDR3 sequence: CASSPSGGSYNEQFF. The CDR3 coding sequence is TGCGCCAGCAGCCCTAGCGGGGGGTCCTACAATGAGCAGTTCTTC.

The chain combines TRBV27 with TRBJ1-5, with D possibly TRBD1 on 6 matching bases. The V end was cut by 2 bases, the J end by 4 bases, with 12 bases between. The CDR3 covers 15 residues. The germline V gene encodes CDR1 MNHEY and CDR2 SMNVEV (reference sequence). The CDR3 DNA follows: TGTGCCAGCAGTTTAGCAGGGGTGGGGAATCAGCCCCAGCATTTT. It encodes CASSLAGVGNQPQHF.

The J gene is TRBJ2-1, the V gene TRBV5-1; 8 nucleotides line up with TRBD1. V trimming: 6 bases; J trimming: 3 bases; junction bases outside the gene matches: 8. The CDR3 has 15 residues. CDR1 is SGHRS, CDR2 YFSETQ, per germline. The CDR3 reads CASTPDRGGYNEQFF. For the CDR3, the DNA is TGCGCCAGCACCCCCGACAGGGGTGGCTACAATGAGCAGTTCTTC.

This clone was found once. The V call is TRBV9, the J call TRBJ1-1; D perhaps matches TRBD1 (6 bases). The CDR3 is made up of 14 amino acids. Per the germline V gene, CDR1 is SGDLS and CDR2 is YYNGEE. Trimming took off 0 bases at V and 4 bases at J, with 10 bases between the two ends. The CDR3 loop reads CASSVGRGGTEAFF. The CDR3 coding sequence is TGTGCCAGCAGCGTAGGTAGGGGGGGCACTGAAGCTTTCTTT.

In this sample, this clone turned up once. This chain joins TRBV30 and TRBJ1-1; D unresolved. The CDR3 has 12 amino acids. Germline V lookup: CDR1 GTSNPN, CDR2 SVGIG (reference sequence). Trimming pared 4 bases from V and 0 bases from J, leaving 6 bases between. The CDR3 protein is CAWNDMNTEAFF. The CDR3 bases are TGTGCCTGGAATGACATGAACACTGAAGCTTTCTTT.

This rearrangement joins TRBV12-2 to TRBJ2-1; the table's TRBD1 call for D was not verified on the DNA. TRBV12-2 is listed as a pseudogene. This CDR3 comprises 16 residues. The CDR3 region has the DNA TGTGCAAGTCGCCCAGCGCGGACACTCGTCTACAATGAGCAGTTCTTC. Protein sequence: CASRPARTLVYNEQFF.

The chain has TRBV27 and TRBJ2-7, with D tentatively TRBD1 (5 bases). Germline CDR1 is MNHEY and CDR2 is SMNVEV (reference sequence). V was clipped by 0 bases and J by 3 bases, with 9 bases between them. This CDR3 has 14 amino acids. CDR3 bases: TGTGCCAGCAGTTTATCTAGGGGCCTCTACGAGCAGTACTTC. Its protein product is CASSLSRGLYEQYF.

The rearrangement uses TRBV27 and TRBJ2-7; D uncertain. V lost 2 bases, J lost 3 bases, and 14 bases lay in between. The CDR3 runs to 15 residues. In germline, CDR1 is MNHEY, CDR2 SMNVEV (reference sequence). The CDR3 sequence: CASSLNGQVHYEQYF. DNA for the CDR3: TGTGCCAGCAGTTTAAATGGGCAGGTCCACTACGAGCAGTACTTC.

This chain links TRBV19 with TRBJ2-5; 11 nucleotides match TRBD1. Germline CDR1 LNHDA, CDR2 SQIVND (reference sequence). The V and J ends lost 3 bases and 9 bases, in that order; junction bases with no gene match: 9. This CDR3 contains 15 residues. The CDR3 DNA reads TGTGCCAGTAGTATCCGGACAGGGGGCGCTTCAGCCCAGTACTTC. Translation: CASSIRTGGASAQYF. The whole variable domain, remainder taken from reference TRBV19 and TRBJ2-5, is DGGITQSPKYLFRKEGQNVTLSCEQNLNHDAMYWYRQDPGQGLRLIYYSQIVNDFQKGDIAEGYSVSREKKESFPLTVTSAQKNPTAFYLCASSIRTGGASAQYFGPGTRLLVL.